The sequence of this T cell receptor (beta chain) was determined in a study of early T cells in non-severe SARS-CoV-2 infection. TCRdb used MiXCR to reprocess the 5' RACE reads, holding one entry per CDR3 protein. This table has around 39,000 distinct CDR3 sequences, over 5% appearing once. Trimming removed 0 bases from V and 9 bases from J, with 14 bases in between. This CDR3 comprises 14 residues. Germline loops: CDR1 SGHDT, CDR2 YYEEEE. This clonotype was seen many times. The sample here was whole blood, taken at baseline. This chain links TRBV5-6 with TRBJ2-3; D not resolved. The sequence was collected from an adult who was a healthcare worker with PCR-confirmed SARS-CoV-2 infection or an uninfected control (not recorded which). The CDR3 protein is CASSLVFSTSTQYF. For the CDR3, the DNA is TGTGCCAGCAGCTTGGTGTTTTCGACGAGCACGCAGTATTTT. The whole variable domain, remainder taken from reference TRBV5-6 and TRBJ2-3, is DAGVTQSPTHLIKTRGQQVTLRCSPKSGHDTVSWYQQALGQGPQFIFQYYEEEERQRGNFPDRFSGHQFPNYSSELNVNALLLGDSALYLCASSLVFSTSTQYFGPGTRLTVL.